The 20 T cell receptor beta chains listed next were all sequenced from one sample in a study of blood T cell repertoires in COVID-19. Sequencing used immunoSEQ multiplex PCR; TCRdb keeps in-frame clones, though not all of them. Here the sample spans approximately 70,000 clones, about 68% being singletons. The sample consisted of peripheral blood. These receptors originate from an older woman with acute or convalescent COVID-19.

The chain joins TRBV28 to TRBJ1-2; 7 bases fit TRBD1. The CDR3 extends over 13 amino acids. The V segment lost 10 bases and the J segment 0 bases; nucleotides outside the gene matches: 5. The V gene's germline CDR1 is MDHEN and CDR2 SYDVKM. The DNA of the CDR3 is TGTGCCAACCGGGACAGCTCTAACTATGGCTACACCTTC. It codes for CANRDSSNYGYTF.

The genes are TRBV29-1 and TRBJ2-5, with a tentative D call TRBD2 (5 bases). The V and J ends lost 4 bases and 3 bases respectively, with 12 bases between them. The CDR3 covers 13 residues. Germline V lookup: CDR1 SQVTM, CDR2 ANQGSEA. Here the CDR3 reads CSVGLVGEETQYF. The CDR3 nucleotides are TGCAGCGTTGGACTTGTCGGGGAAGAGACCCAGTACTTC.

The J gene is TRBJ2-7, the V gene TRBV10-3, with 7 bases aligning to TRBD1. Per germline, CDR1 ENHRY and CDR2 SYGVKD. CDR3 size: 18 residues. The V segment lost 3 bases and the J segment 1 base; nucleotides outside the gene matches: 15. The CDR3 DNA reads as TGTGCCATCAGTGATCGAGGCAGGGGGAAAAGCTTGTCCTACGAGCAGTACTTC. Translating it yields CAISDRGRGKSLSYEQYF.

This clone is a singleton in its sample. The chain has TRBV2 and TRBJ1-5; D gene unclear. Deletions cut 6 bases from V and 3 bases from J, with 9 bases between. The CDR3 runs to 13 residues. The germline V gene encodes CDR1 SNHLY and CDR2 FYNNEI. For the CDR3, the DNA is TGTGCCAGCAGACTAGACATCAATCAGCCCCAGCATTTT. It codes for CASRLDINQPQHF.

This chain links TRBV18 with TRBJ1-3; the D gene is possibly TRBD1 (5 bases). Trimming pared 3 bases from V and 0 bases from J, leaving 15 bases between. This CDR3 is 17 amino acids long. Germline V gene data show CDR1 as KGHSH and CDR2 as LQKENI. As DNA, the CDR3 is TGTGCCAGCTCACCGGAGCAGGGTGCCCGCTCTGGAAACACCATATATTTT. Translation: CASSPEQGARSGNTIYF.

The V gene is TRBV28, the J gene TRBJ2-3; D gene uncertain. The CDR3 runs to 19 residues. Per germline, CDR1 MDHEN and CDR2 SYDVKM. V shed 7 bases and J shed 0 bases, with 26 bases lying between them. As DNA, the CDR3 is TGTGCCAGCACTTCCTATGTTCTCTCGTCAATGTCTAGCACAGATACGCAGTATTTT. Residues: CASTSYVLSSMSSTDTQYF.

The chain recombines TRBV12-3 or TRBV12-4 with TRBJ1-2; 7 bases agree with TRBD1. V was pared by 5 bases and J by 4 bases, with 4 bases of the junction left unmatched. CDR3 length: 13 amino acids. CDR3 DNA: TGTGCCAGCAGTCCTGGGACAGCCTATGGCTACACCTTC. This translates into CASSPGTAYGYTF.

The chain links TRBV6-5 to TRBJ1-6; D is unresolved. The CDR3 runs 15 residues. Germline loops: CDR1 MNHEY, CDR2 SVGAGI. Between the trimmed V and J ends, which lost 0 bases and 7 bases, there was a span of 10 bases. The CDR3 region has the DNA TGTGCCAGCAGTTACTCGATTACGGGAAATTCACCCCTCCACTTT. Amino acids: CASSYSITGNSPLHF.

This chain joins TRBV5-1 and TRBJ2-1; 12 bases are shared with TRBD2. The germline gives CDR1 SGHRS, CDR2 YFSETQ. This CDR3 is built from 22 residues. Germline trimming cut 3 bases from V and 1 base from J; bases unmatched to any gene: 20. The CDR3 here is CASSSDRSAEGGLAGSYNEQFF. CDR3 DNA sequence: TGCGCCAGCAGCTCCGACCGCTCTGCGGAAGGCGGACTAGCGGGGTCCTACAATGAGCAGTTCTTC.

The sample holds one count of this clone. The rearrangement joins TRBV28 to TRBJ1-3; no clear D gene. The CDR3 runs 12 residues. CDR1 and CDR2 from the germline V gene are MDHEN and SYDVKM. The ends were cut back, 2 bases at V and 7 bases at J, with 6 bases in the middle. This CDR3 is CASSLTANTIYF. In DNA form, the CDR3 reads TGTGCCAGCAGTTTAACTGCGAACACCATATATTTT.

This clone has only one observation. The V and J genes are TRBV27 and TRBJ1-2; the D gene is possibly TRBD1 (5 bases). V lost 2 bases to trimming and J lost 3 bases, with 13 bases between them. CDR3 size: 15 residues. From germline, CDR1 is MNHEY and CDR2 SMNVEV (reference sequence). The CDR3 spells CASSLSGGWDYGYTF. As DNA, the CDR3 is TGTGCCAGCAGTTTAAGTGGGGGGTGGGACTATGGCTACACCTTC.

The chain's CDR3 is CASSFSGGGRGGYGYTF. The CDR3 DNA is TGTGCCAGCAGCTTTTCTGGGGGAGGGAGGGGAGGCTATGGCTACACCTTC. The J gene is TRBJ1-2, the V gene TRBV5-4, with D perhaps matching TRBD1 (5 bases). V was pared by 2 bases and J by 4 bases, with 21 bases between. This CDR3 is built from 17 residues. Germline V CDR1 and CDR2: SGHNT, YYREEE (reference sequence).

The rearrangement uses TRBV19 and TRBJ1-3, with TRBD1 matching 10 bases. The CDR3 totals 16 residues. Trimming at V came to 5 bases and at J to 3 bases, leaving 7 bases not matched to a gene. The germline gives CDR1 LNHDA, CDR2 SQIVND (reference sequence). The CDR3 loop is CASSPRDRGSGNTIYF. The DNA of the CDR3 is TGTGCCAGTAGTCCGCGGGACAGGGGAAGTGGAAACACCATATATTTT.

The chain joins TRBV19 to TRBJ1-5; TRBD1 is a possible D gene (5 bases). This CDR3 comprises 17 residues. With 4 bases removed from V and 0 bases from J, the gap between germline ends came to 16 bases. CDR1 and CDR2 from the germline V gene are LNHDA and SQIVND (reference sequence). The CDR3 is CASSTTFRDYSNQPQHF. The CDR3 DNA follows: TGTGCCAGTAGTACTACATTCAGGGACTATAGCAATCAGCCCCAGCATTTT.

In its sample, this clone was seen a few times. The CDR3 protein is CASSFNRNEQFF. CDR3 DNA sequence: TGTGCCAGCAGCTTCAACAGGAATGAGCAGTTCTTC. The chain is built from TRBV11-3 and TRBJ2-1, with D perhaps TRBD1 (5 bases). Per the germline V gene, CDR1 is SGHNT and CDR2 is YENEEA. The CDR3 extends over 12 amino acids. Trimming took off 3 bases at V and 7 bases at J, with 7 bases between the two ends.

The J gene is TRBJ1-3, the V gene TRBV5-6; D perhaps matches TRBD1 (5 bases). V was shortened by 4 bases and J by 2 bases, with 13 bases between the two germline ends. The CDR3 has 15 amino acids. Germline V lookup: CDR1 SGHDT, CDR2 YYEEEE. The CDR3 DNA reads TGTGCCAGCAGCCCGTATGGGGCCCCTGGAAACACCATATATTTT. It yields the protein CASSPYGAPGNTIYF.

This rearrangement joins TRBV6-5 to TRBJ2-2; TRBD2 matches 13 bases. V trimming: 6 bases; J trimming: 6 bases; junction bases outside the gene matches: 4. From germline, CDR1 is MNHEY and CDR2 SVGAGI. The CDR3 is 15 residues long. In nucleotides, the CDR3 is TGTGCCAGCAGACCCGGGACTAGCGGGGCCGGGGAGCTGTTTTTT. Translation gives CASRPGTSGAGELFF.

J is TRBJ2-1 and V is TRBV19; 11 positions agree with TRBD2. CDR3 length: 15 residues. Germline V gene lookup returns CDR1 LNHDA and CDR2 SQIVND (reference sequence). Germline trimming cut 6 bases from V and 2 bases from J; bases unmatched to any gene: 3. CDR3 sequence: CASRVGLAAYNEQFF. As DNA, the CDR3 is TGTGCCAGTAGGGTGGGACTAGCGGCCTACAATGAGCAGTTCTTC.

The V gene is TRBV2, the J gene TRBJ1-5; possible D gene TRBD1, 5 bases. CDR1 and CDR2 (germline): SNHLY, FYNNEI. Trimming took 7 bases from V and 7 from J, leaving 17 bases between them. This CDR3 has 14 amino acids. CDR3 protein: CASTVRVSSQPQHF. The CDR3, as DNA: TGTGCCAGCACCGTCAGGGTCTCGAGCCAGCCCCAGCATTTT.

The chain uses TRBV6-1 and TRBJ1-1; unclear D gene. Germline CDR1 reads MNHNS; CDR2 reads SASEGT. The CDR3 extends over 14 amino acids. V lost 1 base, J lost 11 bases, and 17 bases lay in between. CDR3 sequence: CASSEDLRSRVAFF. As DNA, the CDR3 is TGTGCCAGCAGTGAAGACTTAAGGTCTCGGGTCGCTTTCTTT.